The T cell receptor beta chain described here comes from a study of cytomegalovirus exposure and HLA in healthy donors (dated by TCRdb to about 2017). Turning to the overall study: According to an earlier analysis of a few hundred of the donors, about 179 million T cells yielded 100 million or so unique TCR beta sequences and 276 Gb of sequence data. An early release covering about 600 HLA-typed donors comprised roughly 300 gigabases of sequencing data and about 90 million unique TCR sequences. Of the roughly 410 genotyped donors, less than 90% were placed in the genetic ancestry cluster associated with self-reported Caucasian donors. The study aimed to test whether cataloging public T cell receptors could reveal signatures of past pathogen exposure. The T cell repertoires of 666 subjects were profiled by immunosequencing and related to cytomegalovirus serostatus. A separate validation cohort of over 95 different subjects was used in addition to the roughly 670-subject first cohort. High-throughput TCR immunosequencing, statistical association of individual TCRs with disease status, and machine learning were combined to predict cytomegalovirus infection status. A later analysis re-analyzed previously published TCR beta repertoires from 500 to 700 donors and added high-resolution HLA genotyping to study TCR occurrence patterns. In the later analysis, no new phenotypic data were used to find candidate immune exposures; instead, reliance was placed on TCR beta sequences and their occurrence across donors. An earlier analysis of roughly 600 of the donors used high-throughput TCR beta sequencing to judge whether each TCR beta V gene segment behaved as functional or pseudogenic. Alongside the repertoire data, information on donor age, sex, ethnicity and CMV serostatus was compiled. A later genetic analysis used genome-wide SNP genotypes for about 65% of the roughly 700 donors, treating that subset as a discovery cohort. All discovery cohort repertoires had been generated on a single sequencing platform. Class I and class II HLA loci were covered by the typing at four-digit resolution. Typing coverage differed by locus: A, B, C, DRB1 and DQB1 were typed in about 620-640 donors, DQA1 in roughly 510, DPA1 in 600 to 610, and DPB1 in 472. Because of strong linkage in the cohort, roughly five DR-DQ haplotypes were treated as single units for association and clustering. Among 300 to 500 genotyped donors of the cohort, an average of around 250,000 unique TCR beta nucleotide sequences was sequenced per donor, of which about 19% were non-productive.

Details on this clone: No cognate antigen has been identified for it. No quality values exist for individual bases; no much larger clone is one base distant.

In total, 600 or so healthy bone marrow donors made up the cohort. At the time of sampling, all cohort members were nominally healthy, though unrecorded immune exposures were likely present. The donor tested CMV seropositive, placing the donor among the 250 to 300 seropositive members of the cohort. Each donor provided a peripheral blood sample, and peripheral blood mononuclear cells were used for TCR beta sequencing. The Qiagen DNeasy Blood Extraction Kit was used to extract genomic DNA from the blood cell samples. V is pruned by 2 bases and J by 5 bases, leaving 6 bases of the junction without a gene match. The CDR3 measures 15 amino acids from cysteine to phenylalanine. The only DNA kept is the CDR3, 45 bases in frame from the first base. CDR1 SGHAT and CDR2 FQDESV are derived from the germline V gene (reference sequence). Library preparation employed the immunoSEQ multiplex PCR assay. For the multiplex PCR, a mixture combining 60 forward primers for TCR Vbeta segments and 13 reverse primers for TCR Jbeta segments was used. Amplification of the CDR3 region of rearranged TCR beta genes was performed with a multiplex PCR assay on genomic DNA. The amplified TCR beta libraries were sequenced on the Illumina HiSeq System as 87-base-pair reads. In the source study's methods: A later analysis counted about 80 million unique TCR beta chains across the 640 or so repertoires, and some 12 million of these chains were shared by at least two donors. To remove PCR and sequencing errors, raw reads were error-corrected and collapsed into unique sequences using a nearest-neighbor algorithm that merged closely related sequences. To assign V, D and J gene segments, CDR3 sequences were aligned to IMGT reference sequences. For a sequence to be retained, at least a six-nucleotide match to both a V gene segment and a J gene segment was required. Rearrangements were called productive when the CDR3 lacked stop codons and stayed in frame with V and J; all others were non-productive. Following IMGT convention, CDR3 was defined as the stretch from the second conserved V-encoded cysteine up to the conserved J-encoded phenylalanine. Sequences without an unambiguous match to a single V gene segment were excluded from the earlier analysis of over 500 of the donors. An earlier analysis of 550 to 650 of the donors classified V segments as functional when productive rearrangements were above 56.7% and as segregating when the standard deviation between donors was above 5%. To diagnose cytomegalovirus status from the catalog of TCR beta chain sequences, a statistical classification framework was built. A later analysis assigned V and J genes by comparing TCR nucleotide sequences with IMGT/GENE-DB human TR gene sequences. A later analysis assigned CDR3 sequences and most-parsimonious VDJ recombination scenarios with the TCRdist pipeline. In a later analysis, each TCR beta chain was defined by its CDR3 amino acid sequence together with its V-gene family, and reads without a unique V-gene family were excluded. As a way to deal with suspected cross-contamination and a sequencing artifact, a later analysis dropped hundreds of nucleotide sequences that were highly shared and had low generation probability. For each public chain, a later analysis derived a clonal expansion index from normalized ranks of inferred template counts within each repertoire. In a later analysis, generation probabilities were computed using a VDJ recombination model fitted to out-of-frame rearrangements, and the results were checked against IGoR. In a later analysis, TCR-TCR, TCR-HLA and TCR-CMV co-occurrence was scored with hypergeometric tests, and a repertoire-size bias correction was applied to TCR pairs. A later analysis estimated false discovery rates by permuting HLA or CMV assignments 20 times. A later analysis grouped co-occurring TCRs with DBSCAN, adding TCRdist sequence similarity when clustering within HLA-allele-positive subsets. Repertoires with fewer than 30,000 or more than 120,000 public chains, plus five repertoires with anomalous nucleotide sharing, were excluded from co-occurrence clustering. This immuneACCESS table, as held by TCRdb, lists in-frame sequences with V and J called but not all clones. Of the missing ones, under half trace to an unresolved V gene in checked studies; the others have no known cause. V, J and clone size derive from that table, while D and trimming were established from the DNA sequence. The sample table shows 180,000 or so clones, and 77% are seen once. Less than 4.5% of the sample rests with the top ten.

General study outcomes and caveats: The study listed 164 TCR beta chains as associated with cytomegalovirus. The classifier was reported to diagnose cytomegalovirus status with high specificity and sensitivity in both the original and validation cohorts. Specific HLA alleles were associated with 16,951 TCR beta sequences at a false discovery rate of 0.05 in a later analysis. When HLA alleles, especially DR and DQ, strongly co-occurred, TCR associations were difficult to assign to individual alleles. Only TCR beta chains were sequenced in this cohort, and the absence of alpha or paired-chain data limited detectable features. In a later analysis, HLA-associated TCR beta chains were found to be more clonally expanded and to have lower generation probabilities than equally common non-associated chains. Because HLA typing was unavailable for some donors at each locus, only the typed subset was used in association tests. Because counts were too low, 15 to 20 rarely observed V segments, including chromosome 9 orphons, were left out of the earlier analysis of a few hundred of the donors. A few of the identified cytomegalovirus-associated TCR beta chains were confirmed in vitro to be specific for cytomegalovirus antigens. Because the 87-base-pair reads could not distinguish some IMGT-functional V segments, including TRBV6-2 and TRBV6-3, those segments were excluded. CMV serostatus was the only immune exposure information available for the cohort. A later genetic analysis reported fewer N-insertions in productive TCRs among donors in an Asian-associated ancestry cluster than the roughly 720-donor mean. The presence/absence analyses assumed that sequencing depth was roughly uniform across donors, and that assumption may not be true. A later genetic analysis associated a missense DCLRE1C variant with V-gene and J-gene trimming of TCR beta chains, and an independent cohort replicated the association. In a later analysis, several top co-occurrence clusters were reported to appear linked to parvovirus B19, influenza, CMV and Epstein-Barr virus. Most CMV-associated TCR beta chains appeared to be HLA-restricted in a later analysis, and the HLA associations seemed to be driven largely by CMV exposure. An earlier analysis of 450 to 750 of the donors showed that most TCR beta V segments appeared in productive rearrangements either about 87% or about 30% of the time, which broadly matched IMGT annotations. Across donors, most TCR sequences were observed very rarely, whereas some public TCRs were present in many individuals. A further reported finding was that TCR beta sequences accurately predicted the HLA-A and HLA-B alleles for most subjects in the first cohort. In a later analysis, TCR association rates were found to vary across HLA loci, with the most associated TCRs seen for DRB1 alleles and the fewest for HLA-C alleles. Correlated functional status among segregating V segments might reflect linkage disequilibrium, but an unknown experimental factor could not be ruled out. The sequencing pipeline was judged likely to have produced a cluster of highly shared sequence variants as a technical artifact. The authors suggested that the approach could potentially be generalized to other disease states and immunological phenotypes.

The specimen was PBMCs. This receptor was identified in a woman in her fifties or sixties in good health and CMV-seropositive. The chain couples TRBV11-1 to TRBJ1-5; the central 7 bases match TRBD1. The CDR3 protein: CASSLSPTGYQPQHF. The sequenced DNA: TGTGCCAGCAGCTTATCCCCGACAGGGTATCAGCCCCAGCATTTT.